This T cell receptor (beta chain) was sequenced in a study of human T cells and chemical hapten exposure. Study in general: Diphenylcyclopropenone was administered weekly to the scalp of patients throughout the roughly 22-week study. Largely, small differences in pooled library volume made per-sample TCR yields vary.

This CDR3 has 15 amino acids. V shed 2 bases and J shed 0 bases, with 8 bases lying between them. CDR1 MNHEY and CDR2 SVGAGI come from the germline V gene. TCRdb passed the RACE reads through MiXCR, listing each CDR3 protein once. The sample includes approximately 89,000 distinct CDR3 sequences, 6.5% to 8% of them seen just once. Study findings and constraints: Sensitizing to DPC left TCRs with a frequency above 1 in 1000 unaltered. Healthy individuals' immune responses may differ from those of donors, who had alopecia.

Regarding time point: patch test 2, 6 weeks after DPC sensitization. Treatment specified: therapeutic diphenylcyclopropenone sensitization with weekly scalp DPC. On this clonotype: Antigen unknown.

The sample consisted of whole blood, taken in connection with sensitization to the hapten diphenylcyclopropenone (DPC). V gene TRBV6-5 combines with J gene TRBJ1-3; no clear D. This TCR was sampled from a woman aged 25 to 39 with alopecia areata. Some clones in this sample may be carry-over from other donors' samples. For the CDR3, the DNA is TGTGCCAGCAGTTACCAGGCTACCTCTGGAAACACCATATATTTT. Translated, it gives CASSYQATSGNTIYF.